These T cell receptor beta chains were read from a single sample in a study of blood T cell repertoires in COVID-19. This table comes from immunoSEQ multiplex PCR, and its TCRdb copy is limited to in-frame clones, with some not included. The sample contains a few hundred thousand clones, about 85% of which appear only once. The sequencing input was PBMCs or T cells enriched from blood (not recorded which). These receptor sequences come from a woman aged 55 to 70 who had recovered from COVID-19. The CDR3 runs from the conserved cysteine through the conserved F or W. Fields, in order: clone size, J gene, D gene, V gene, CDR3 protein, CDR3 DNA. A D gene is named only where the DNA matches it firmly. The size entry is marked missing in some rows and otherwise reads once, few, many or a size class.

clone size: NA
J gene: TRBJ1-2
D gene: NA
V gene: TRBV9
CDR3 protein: CASSPTGSASRGYTF
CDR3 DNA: TGTGCCAGCAGCCCTACAGGGTCGGCTTCTCGGGGCTACACCTTC

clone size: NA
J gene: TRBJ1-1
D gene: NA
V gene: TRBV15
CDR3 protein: CATSRDRTGTTEAFF
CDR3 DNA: TGTGCCACCAGCAGAGATCGCACAGGGACAACTGAAGCTTTCTTT

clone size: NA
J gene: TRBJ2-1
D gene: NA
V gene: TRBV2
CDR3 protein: CASRELATSEQFF
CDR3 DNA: TGTGCCAGCAGGGAACTAGCTACCAGTGAGCAGTTCTTC

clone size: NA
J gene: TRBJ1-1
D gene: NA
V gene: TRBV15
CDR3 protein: CATSRDRNTEAFF
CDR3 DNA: TGTGCCACCAGCAGAGACAGGAACACTGAAGCTTTCTTT

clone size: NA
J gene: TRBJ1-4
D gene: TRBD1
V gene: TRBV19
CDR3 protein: CASRGTVSTNEKLFF
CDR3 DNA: TGTGCCAGTAGGGGGACAGTTTCAACTAATGAAAAACTGTTTTTT

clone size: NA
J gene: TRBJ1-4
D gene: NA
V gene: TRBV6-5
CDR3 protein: CASSYQELVGLSCFF
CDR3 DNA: TGTGCCAGCAGTTATCAGGAGTTGGTGGGACTTAGCTGTTTTTTT

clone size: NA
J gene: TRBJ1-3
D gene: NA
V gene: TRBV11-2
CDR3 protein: CASSLEGQYSGNTIYF
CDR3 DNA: TGTGCCAGCAGCTTAGAGGGACAATACTCTGGAAACACCATATATTTT

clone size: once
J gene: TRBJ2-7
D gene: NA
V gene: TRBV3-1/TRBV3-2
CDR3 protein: CASSQEGGLGYEQYF
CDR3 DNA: TGTGCCAGCAGCCAAGAGGGGGGGCTTGGCTACGAGCAGTACTTC

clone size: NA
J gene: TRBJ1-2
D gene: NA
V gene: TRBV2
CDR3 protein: CASSEKPEYYGYTF
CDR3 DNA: TGTGCCAGCAGTGAAAAGCCCGAGTACTATGGCTACACCTTC

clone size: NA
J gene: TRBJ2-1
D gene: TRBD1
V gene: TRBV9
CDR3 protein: CATKKGQGLIEQFF
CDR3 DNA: TGTGCCACGAAGAAGGGACAGGGGCTGATTGAGCAGTTCTTC

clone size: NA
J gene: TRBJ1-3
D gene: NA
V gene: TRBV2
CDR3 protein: CASREQGSSGNTIYF
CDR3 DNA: TGTGCCAGCAGAGAGCAGGGGTCGAGTGGAAACACCATATATTTT

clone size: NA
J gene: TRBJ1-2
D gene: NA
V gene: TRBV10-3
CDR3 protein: CAISESILGDYGYTF
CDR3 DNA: TGTGCCATCAGTGAGTCTATCCTAGGGGACTATGGCTACACCTTC

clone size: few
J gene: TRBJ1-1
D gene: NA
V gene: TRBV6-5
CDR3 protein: CASSYGRVTEAFF
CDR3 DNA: TGTGCCAGCAGTTACGGGAGGGTAACTGAAGCTTTCTTT

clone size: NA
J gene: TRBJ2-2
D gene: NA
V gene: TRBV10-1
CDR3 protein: CASSEGSGELFF
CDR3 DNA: TGCGCCAGCAGTGAGGGGAGCGGGGAGCTGTTTTTT

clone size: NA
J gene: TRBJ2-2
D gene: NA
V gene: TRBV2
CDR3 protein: CASSALTGELFF
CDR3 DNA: TGTGCCAGCAGTGCCCTCACCGGGGAGCTGTTTTTT

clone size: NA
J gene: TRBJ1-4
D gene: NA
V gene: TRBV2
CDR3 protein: CASGTHEWQGTEKLFF
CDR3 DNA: TGTGCCAGCGGGACACATGAATGGCAGGGAACTGAAAAACTGTTTTTT

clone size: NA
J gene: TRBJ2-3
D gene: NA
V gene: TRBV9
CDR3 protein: CASSVRGLSTDTQYF
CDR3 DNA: TGTGCCAGCAGCGTCAGGGGCCTTAGCACAGATACGCAGTATTTT

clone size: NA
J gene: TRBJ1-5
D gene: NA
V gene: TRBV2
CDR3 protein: CASSEQAGDYQPQHF
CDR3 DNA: TGTGCCAGCAGTGAACAGGCAGGGGATTATCAGCCCCAGCATTTT

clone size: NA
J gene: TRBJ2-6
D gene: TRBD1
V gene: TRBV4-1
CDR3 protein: CASSQDKLGTAADSGANVLTF
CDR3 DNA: TGCGCCAGCAGCCAAGATAAACTGGGGACAGCCGCGGACTCTGGGGCCAACGTCCTGACTTTC

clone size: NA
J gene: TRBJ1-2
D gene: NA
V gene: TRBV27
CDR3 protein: CASSYRGIYGYTF
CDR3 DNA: TGTGCCAGCAGTTACCGGGGGATCTATGGCTACACCTTC

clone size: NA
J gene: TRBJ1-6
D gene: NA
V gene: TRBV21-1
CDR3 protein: CASSKKRAGDSPLHF
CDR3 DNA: TGTGCCAGCAGCAAAAAAAGGGCAGGGGATTCACCCCTCCACTTT

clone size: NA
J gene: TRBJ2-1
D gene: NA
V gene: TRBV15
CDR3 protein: CATSRDQVVPYNEQFF
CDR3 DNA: TGTGCCACCAGCAGAGATCAGGTTGTACCTTACAATGAGCAGTTCTTC

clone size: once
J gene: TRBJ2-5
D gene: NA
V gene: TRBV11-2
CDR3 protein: CASSQLQETQYF
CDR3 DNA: TGTGCCAGCAGCCAACTCCAAGAGACCCAGTACTTC

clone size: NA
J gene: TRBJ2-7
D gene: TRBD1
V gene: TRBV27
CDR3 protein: CATRGRGRQGGYEQYF
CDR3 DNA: TGTGCCACCCGAGGACGCGGCCGACAGGGCGGGTACGAGCAGTACTTC

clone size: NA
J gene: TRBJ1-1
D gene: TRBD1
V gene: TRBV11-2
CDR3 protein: CASSLTGGGVEAFF
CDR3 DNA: TGTGCCAGCAGCTTAACAGGGGGCGGCGTTGAAGCTTTCTTT

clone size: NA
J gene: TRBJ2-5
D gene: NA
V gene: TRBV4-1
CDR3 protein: CASSQEGRGGGEKETQYF
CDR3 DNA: TGCGCCAGCAGCCAAGAGGGTAGAGGGGGGGGAGAAAAAGAGACCCAGTACTTC

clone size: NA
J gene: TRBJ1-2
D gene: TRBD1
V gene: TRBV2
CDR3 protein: CASIRDRVDGYTF
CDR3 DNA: TGTGCCAGCATCCGGGACAGGGTAGACGGCTACACCTTC

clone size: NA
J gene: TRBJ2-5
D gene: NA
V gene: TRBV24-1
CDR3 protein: CATSVSGIDQETQYF
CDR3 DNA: TGTGCCACCAGTGTATCAGGGATCGACCAAGAGACCCAGTACTTC

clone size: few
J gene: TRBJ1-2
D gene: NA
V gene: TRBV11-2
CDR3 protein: CASSPSYGYTF
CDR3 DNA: TGTGCCAGCAGCCCGAGTTATGGCTACACCTTC

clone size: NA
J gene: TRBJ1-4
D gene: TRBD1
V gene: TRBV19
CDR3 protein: CASSTGGFTNEKLFF
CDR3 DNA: TGTGCCTCCTCAACAGGGGGCTTCACTAATGAAAAACTGTTTTTT

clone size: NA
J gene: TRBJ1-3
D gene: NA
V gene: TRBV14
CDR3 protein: CASSQQGYTIYF
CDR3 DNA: TGTGCCAGCAGCCAGCAGGGTTACACCATATATTTT

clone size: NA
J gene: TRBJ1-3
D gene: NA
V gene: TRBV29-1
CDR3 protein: CSVTFGTSSSGNTIYF
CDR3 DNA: TGCAGCGTCACCTTTGGGACATCCAGCTCTGGAAACACCATATATTTT

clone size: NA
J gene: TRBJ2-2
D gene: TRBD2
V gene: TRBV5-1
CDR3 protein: CATSTGGTNTGELFF
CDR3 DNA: TGCGCCACCTCCACGGGAGGGACGAACACCGGGGAGCTGTTTTTT

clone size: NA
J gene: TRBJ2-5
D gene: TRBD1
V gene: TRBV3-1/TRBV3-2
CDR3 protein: CASSQQGAETQYF
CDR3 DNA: TGTGCCAGCAGCCAACAGGGGGCCGAGACCCAGTACTTC

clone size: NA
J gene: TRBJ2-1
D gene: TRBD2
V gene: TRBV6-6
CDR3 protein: CASSRGLAGGPGSYNEQFF
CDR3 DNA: TGTGCCAGCAGCCGAGGACTAGCGGGGGGGCCTGGCTCCTACAATGAGCAGTTCTTC

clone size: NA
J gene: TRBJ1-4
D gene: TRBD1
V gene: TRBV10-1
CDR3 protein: CASSAGTGNEKLFF
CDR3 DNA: TGCGCCAGCAGCGCCGGGACAGGGAATGAAAAACTGTTTTTT

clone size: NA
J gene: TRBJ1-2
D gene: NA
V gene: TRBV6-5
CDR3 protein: CASRSGSYGYTF
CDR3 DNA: TGTGCCAGCAGATCAGGGTCCTATGGCTACACCTTC

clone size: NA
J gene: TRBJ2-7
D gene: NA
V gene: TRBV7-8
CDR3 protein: CASSLSQGTVYEQYF
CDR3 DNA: TGTGCCAGCAGCTTATCACAGGGTACGGTCTACGAGCAGTACTTC

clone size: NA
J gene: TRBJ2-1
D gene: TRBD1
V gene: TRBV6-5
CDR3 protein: CASSYGTGAQFF
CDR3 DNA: TGTGCCAGCAGTTACGGGACAGGGGCGCAGTTCTTC

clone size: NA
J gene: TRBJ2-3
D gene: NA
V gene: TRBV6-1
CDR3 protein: CASSEFSSPDTQYF
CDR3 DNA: TGTGCCAGCAGTGAATTTTCGAGTCCAGATACGCAGTATTTT

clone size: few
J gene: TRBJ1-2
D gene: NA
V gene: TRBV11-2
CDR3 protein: CASSFRGISSDYGYTF
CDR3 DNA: TGTGCCAGCAGCTTCAGGGGCATCTCCTCAGATTATGGCTACACCTTC

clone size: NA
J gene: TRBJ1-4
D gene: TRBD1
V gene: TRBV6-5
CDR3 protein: CASSLGQRNEKLFF
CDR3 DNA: TGTGCCAGCAGTTTGGGACAGAGGAATGAAAAACTGTTTTTT

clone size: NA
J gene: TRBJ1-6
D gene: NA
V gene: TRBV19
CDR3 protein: CASTATEGYNSPLHF
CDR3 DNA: TGTGCCAGTACAGCAACGGAGGGCTATAATTCACCCCTCCACTTT

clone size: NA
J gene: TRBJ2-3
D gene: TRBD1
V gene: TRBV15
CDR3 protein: CATSRERTGLTDTQYF
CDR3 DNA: TGTGCCACCAGCAGAGAACGGACAGGGTTGACAGATACGCAGTATTTT

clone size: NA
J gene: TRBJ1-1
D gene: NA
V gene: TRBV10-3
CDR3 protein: CAITQGKNTEAFF
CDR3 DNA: TGTGCCATCACCCAGGGGAAGAACACTGAAGCTTTCTTT

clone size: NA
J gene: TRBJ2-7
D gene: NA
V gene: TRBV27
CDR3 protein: CASSFQRLAYEQYF
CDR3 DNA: TGTGCCAGCAGCTTTCAAAGGCTAGCCTACGAGCAGTACTTC

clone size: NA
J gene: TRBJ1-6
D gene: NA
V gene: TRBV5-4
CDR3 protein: CASRGAFNSPLHF
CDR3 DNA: TGTGCCAGCAGGGGGGCTTTTAATTCACCCCTCCACTTT

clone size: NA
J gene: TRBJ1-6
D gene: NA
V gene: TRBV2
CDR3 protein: CASSLDSADNSPLHF
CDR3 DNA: TGTGCCAGCAGTCTGGACAGTGCGGATAATTCACCCCTCCACTTT

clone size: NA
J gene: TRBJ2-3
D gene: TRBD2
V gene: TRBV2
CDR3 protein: CASDPSGGFTDTQYF
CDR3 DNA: TGTGCCAGCGATCCTAGCGGGGGATTCACAGATACGCAGTATTTT

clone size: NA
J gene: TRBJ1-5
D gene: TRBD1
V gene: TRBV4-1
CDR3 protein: CASSSKGVGGQGYQPQHF
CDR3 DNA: TGCGCCAGCAGCTCTAAGGGGGTGGGGGGACAGGGATATCAGCCCCAGCATTTT

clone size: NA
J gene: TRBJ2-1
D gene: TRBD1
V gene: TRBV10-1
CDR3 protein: CASSPGQGFYNEQFF
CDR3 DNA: TGCGCCAGCAGCCCGGGACAGGGGTTTTACAATGAGCAGTTCTTC

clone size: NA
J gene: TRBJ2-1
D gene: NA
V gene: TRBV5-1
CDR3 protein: CASSLDGRDYNEQFF
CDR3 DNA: TGCGCCAGCAGCTTGGATGGCAGGGACTACAATGAGCAGTTCTTC

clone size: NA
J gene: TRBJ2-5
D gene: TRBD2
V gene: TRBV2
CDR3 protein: CASQRLAGVQETQYF
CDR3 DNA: TGTGCCAGCCAGAGACTAGCGGGGGTACAAGAGACCCAGTACTTC